Listed below are T cell receptor beta chains from one sample, sequenced in a study of blood T cell repertoires in COVID-19. Only in-frame clones appear in the TCRdb table, and some are missing; sequencing was by immunoSEQ multiplex PCR. The sample lists tens of thousands of clones; around 94% were seen once. Sequencing was performed on peripheral blood. These receptors were obtained from a human donor in a cohort sampled during active COVID-19. CDR3s leave out the opening cysteine and the closing phenylalanine or tryptophan. Each record gives: D gene, V gene, CDR3 protein. D genes are given only for firm matches.

D gene: TRBD1
V gene: TRBV2
CDR3 protein: ASSVDRANTEAF

D gene: .
V gene: TRBV19
CDR3 protein: ASSPTISTGKETQY

D gene: .
V gene: TRBV4-3
CDR3 protein: ASSQDLGRTNSYEQY

D gene: .
V gene: TRBV3-1/TRBV3-2
CDR3 protein: ASSLWGQDEKLF

D gene: .
V gene: TRBV4-2
CDR3 protein: ASSQRDTGGHNEQF

D gene: .
V gene: TRBV13
CDR3 protein: ASSLRLTSYEQY

D gene: TRBD1
V gene: TRBV7-8
CDR3 protein: ASSSFSGQGSGELF

D gene: .
V gene: TRBV12-3/TRBV12-4
CDR3 protein: ASSLQGGNEQF

D gene: .
V gene: TRBV11-2
CDR3 protein: ASSPWQGGSNSPLH

D gene: .
V gene: TRBV30
CDR3 protein: AWSADYTGELF

D gene: TRBD1
V gene: TRBV29-1
CDR3 protein: SVPGSGTVGGYT

D gene: .
V gene: TRBV18
CDR3 protein: ASSPRGGQYNEQF

D gene: .
V gene: TRBV5-1
CDR3 protein: ASSLATGDQPQH

D gene: TRBD2
V gene: TRBV5-6
CDR3 protein: ASSSSDSSSGRALDTQY

D gene: .
V gene: TRBV12-3/TRBV12-4
CDR3 protein: ASSLARTDTQY

D gene: TRBD1
V gene: TRBV6-5
CDR3 protein: ASIYTGGTGELF

D gene: .
V gene: TRBV2
CDR3 protein: ASSGGAYEQY

D gene: TRBD1
V gene: TRBV5-4
CDR3 protein: ASSRGGAKETQY

D gene: .
V gene: TRBV9
CDR3 protein: ASSVGLANTEAF

D gene: TRBD1
V gene: TRBV3-1/TRBV3-2
CDR3 protein: ASSRFPGQGHEQY

D gene: .
V gene: TRBV2
CDR3 protein: ASSAGMYEQY

D gene: TRBD1
V gene: TRBV2
CDR3 protein: ASSTRQGDTEAF

D gene: .
V gene: TRBV19
CDR3 protein: ASSLEGGVGELF

D gene: TRBD2
V gene: TRBV12-3/TRBV12-4
CDR3 protein: ASGGRGNEQF

D gene: TRBD1
V gene: TRBV4-1
CDR3 protein: ASSQDSPGQGVGETQY

D gene: .
V gene: TRBV4-1
CDR3 protein: ASSQEGRGSNQPQH

D gene: .
V gene: TRBV19
CDR3 protein: ASRSRGGNEQF

D gene: .
V gene: TRBV4-3
CDR3 protein: ASSQEYSLSYEQY

D gene: .
V gene: TRBV24-1
CDR3 protein: ATPQGNEQF

D gene: TRBD2
V gene: TRBV5-6
CDR3 protein: ASSFLAGGRADTQY

D gene: .
V gene: TRBV6-5
CDR3 protein: ASSYSGGASEKLF

D gene: .
V gene: TRBV28
CDR3 protein: ASSSDRLVV

D gene: TRBD2
V gene: TRBV5-4
CDR3 protein: ASSFLGGADTQY

D gene: TRBD1
V gene: TRBV5-1
CDR3 protein: ASSLWDSQETQY

D gene: TRBD1
V gene: TRBV9
CDR3 protein: ASSVSPDRAYEQY

D gene: TRBD2
V gene: TRBV6-2/TRBV6-3
CDR3 protein: ASSYLSGYSSTDTQY

D gene: .
V gene: TRBV6-5
CDR3 protein: ASTRDGLRNEQY

D gene: TRBD2
V gene: TRBV19
CDR3 protein: ASGSGSGSYEQY

D gene: TRBD2
V gene: TRBV9
CDR3 protein: ASSQASGGYEQY

D gene: TRBD1
V gene: TRBV19
CDR3 protein: ASSMAGQGNYGYT

D gene: .
V gene: TRBV9
CDR3 protein: ASSVAGGTYGYT

D gene: .
V gene: TRBV3-1/TRBV3-2
CDR3 protein: ASSNSDKYTGELF

D gene: .
V gene: TRBV21-1
CDR3 protein: ASSSTMGLMPPYNEQF

D gene: .
V gene: TRBV19
CDR3 protein: ASTKWGEKEGNTEAF

D gene: .
V gene: TRBV7-9
CDR3 protein: ASSLVADTQY

D gene: .
V gene: TRBV2
CDR3 protein: ASSESGAPQPQH

D gene: TRBD1
V gene: TRBV2
CDR3 protein: ASSARDRGSNEQF

D gene: .
V gene: TRBV2
CDR3 protein: ASSETGIPYEQY

D gene: .
V gene: TRBV29-1
CDR3 protein: SVDRNYGYT

D gene: TRBD1
V gene: TRBV11-2
CDR3 protein: ASSPIGTGIGYEQY